A selection of T cell receptor beta chains follows, all from one sample in a study of beta chain features in type 1 diabetes. Sequencing used immunoSEQ multiplex PCR; TCRdb keeps in-frame clones, though not all of them. The profile shows roughly 310,000 clones, roughly 9.6% of them singletons. Specimen: naive CD4+ T cells from blood. These receptors came from a young woman in good health. Each CDR3 is given with its conserved first and last residue. Fields, in order: J gene, clone size, V gene, D gene, CDR3 DNA, CDR3 protein. D genes are given only for firm matches. Expanded clones get a size class; other rows say once, few or many, or leave the size out.

>TRBJ2-5|-|TRBV7-8|TRBD1
TGTGCCAGCAGCTTAGTAGGGACAGGGGCTGGGGAGACCCAGTACTTC
CASSLVGTGAGETQYF
>TRBJ2-7|few|TRBV7-8|TRBD2
TGTGCCAGCAGCTTATCTAGCGGGAGCGTGTCCTACGAGCAGTACTTC
CASSLSSGSVSYEQYF
>TRBJ2-5|-|TRBV30|-
TGTGCCTGGAGTCCTACTCGTAAAGAGACCCAGTACTTC
CAWSPTRKETQYF
>TRBJ1-4|-|TRBV2|-
TGTGCCAGCACTTCAGGGTTGAGGACTAATGAAAAACTGTTTTTT
CASTSGLRTNEKLFF
>TRBJ2-3|few|TRBV5-6|-
TGTGCCAGCAGCTTGATTAGTGTGTCAGATACGCAGTATTTT
CASSLISVSDTQYF
>TRBJ2-5|-|TRBV15|TRBD2
TGTGCCACCAGCAGAGTTGGGACTAGCGGTACCCAGTACTTC
CATSRVGTSGTQYF
>TRBJ1-2|-|TRBV28|TRBD1
TGTGCCAGCAGTTTCCTTGACAGGGGCGACGGCTACACCTTC
CASSFLDRGDGYTF
>TRBJ1-4|-|TRBV6-1|TRBD1
TGTGCCAGCAGAGTACAGGGGGCACGGGAAAAACTGTTTTTT
CASRVQGAREKLFF
>TRBJ2-2|few|TRBV9|TRBD2
TGTGCCAGCAGCGTGGGGACTAGGTTTGAGACCGGGGAGCTGTTTTTT
CASSVGTRFETGELFF
>TRBJ2-2|few|TRBV7-9|-
TGTGCCAGCAGCTTAGGGGACTCTACCGGGGAGCTGTTTTTT
CASSLGDSTGELFF
>TRBJ2-1|-|TRBV7-2|TRBD2
TGTGCCAGCAGCTTAGTTGGTGGGACTAGCCGACCTTACAATGAGCAGTTCTTC
CASSLVGGTSRPYNEQFF
>TRBJ2-5|few|TRBV25-1|-
TGTGCCAGCAGCCCCGGGGAGACCCAGTACTTC
CASSPGETQYF
>TRBJ2-1|few|TRBV6-4|-
TGTGCCAGCAGCCCCAACGCGGCCGGTTTAGCCTACAATGAGCAGTTCTTC
CASSPNAAGLAYNEQFF
>TRBJ2-5|few|TRBV5-4|-
TGTGCCAGCAGCTTCAGACTTGGGGAGACCCAGTACTTC
CASSFRLGETQYF
>TRBJ2-5|few|TRBV6-5|TRBD1
TGTGCCAGCACGGGACAGCCGTACCAAGAGACCCAGTACTTC
CASTGQPYQETQYF
>TRBJ2-7|-|TRBV5-1|TRBD2
TGCGCCAGCAGCCCTATAGCGGGAGTCGTCTACGAGCAGTACTTC
CASSPIAGVVYEQYF
>TRBJ2-5|-|TRBV11-2|-
TGTGCCAGCAGCTTAAACGGGAACCAAGAGACCCAGTACTTC
CASSLNGNQETQYF
>TRBJ2-5|-|TRBV7-2|TRBD2
TGTGCCAGCAGCTTAGTGCCAGCGGGAGGTCTCAGAGAGACCCAGTACTTC
CASSLVPAGGLRETQYF
>TRBJ2-1|few|TRBV7-9|TRBD2
TGTGCCAGCAGCTTAGTGAGGTTAGCGGGAGACCCTGAGCAGTTCTTC
CASSLVRLAGDPEQFF
>TRBJ1-2|few|TRBV25-1|-
TGTGCCAGCAGCGCCACGGGGGGACATGGCTACACCTTC
CASSATGGHGYTF
>TRBJ2-5|few|TRBV29-1|-
TGCAGCGTTGTGCACTCCGAACGGGGGACCCAGTACTTC
CSVVHSERGTQYF
>TRBJ2-3|few|TRBV9|TRBD2
TGTGCCAGCAGCTCCGGACCCCTAGCGGGAGGCCTCAAAAGGGATACGCAGTATTTT
CASSSGPLAGGLKRDTQYF
>TRBJ2-7|-|TRBV5-1|-
TGCGCCAGCAGCTCCTCCTCGACAGGTACCGAGCAGTACTTC
CASSSSSTGTEQYF
>TRBJ1-2|few|TRBV9|TRBD1
TGTGCCAGCAGCCCCCGGACAGGGGAAAACTATGGCTACACCTTC
CASSPRTGENYGYTF
>TRBJ2-1|few|TRBV4-2|-
TGTGCCAGCAGCCAGGTAGGAGGGTTCAATGAGCAGTTCTTC
CASSQVGGFNEQFF
>TRBJ2-4|-|TRBV18|TRBD2
TGTGCCAGCTCACCCACCCCGGGACTAGCGGGAGACAAAAACATTCAGTACTTC
CASSPTPGLAGDKNIQYF
>TRBJ2-2|few|TRBV5-6|-
TGTGCCAGCAGCTTTCGGGATCGGGGTACCGGGGAGCTGTTTTTT
CASSFRDRGTGELFF
>TRBJ2-6|-|TRBV25-1|TRBD2
TGTGCCAGCAGTGGGGGACTAGCGGGGGTCTCTGGGGCCAACGTCCTGACTTTC
CASSGGLAGVSGANVLTF